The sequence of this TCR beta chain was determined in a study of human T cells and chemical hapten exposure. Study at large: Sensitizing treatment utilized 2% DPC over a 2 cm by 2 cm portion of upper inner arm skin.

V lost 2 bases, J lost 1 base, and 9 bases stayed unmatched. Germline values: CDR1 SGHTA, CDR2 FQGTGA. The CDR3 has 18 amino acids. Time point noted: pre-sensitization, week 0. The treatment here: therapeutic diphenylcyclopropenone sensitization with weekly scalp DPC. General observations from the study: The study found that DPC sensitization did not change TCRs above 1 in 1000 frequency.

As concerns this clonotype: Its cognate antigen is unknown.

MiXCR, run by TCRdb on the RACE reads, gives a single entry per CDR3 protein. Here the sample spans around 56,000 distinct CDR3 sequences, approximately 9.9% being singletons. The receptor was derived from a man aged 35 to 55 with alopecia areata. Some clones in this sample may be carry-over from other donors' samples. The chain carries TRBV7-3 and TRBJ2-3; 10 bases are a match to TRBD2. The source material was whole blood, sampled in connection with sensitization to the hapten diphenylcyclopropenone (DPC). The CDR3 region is CASSLLTSGTSGTDTQYF. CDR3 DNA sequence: TGTGCCAGCAGCTTACTTACCTCCGGGACTAGCGGCACAGATACGCAGTATTTT.